The 10 T cell receptor beta chains given below trace back to one sample, sequenced in a study of CD8 T cells in ankylosing spondylitis. TCRdb reprocessed the 5' RACE reads with MiXCR, giving one entry per CDR3 protein. Here the sample spans about 130,000 distinct CDR3 sequences, 6% to 8.5% being singletons. The sample comprised blood, either unsorted or a sorted T cell fraction (not recorded which). These receptors were taken from a male donor with ankylosing spondylitis or in good health (not recorded which).

This clonotype was counted many times. The CDR3 reads CASSPNTGVGNTIYF. Here the CDR3 DNA reads TGTGCCAGCTCACCAAATACCGGGGTTGGAAACACCATATATTTT. This chain links TRBV18 with TRBJ1-3; no clear D. The V gene lost 2 bases and the J gene lost 3 bases, with 11 bases spanning the gap. The CDR3 extends over 15 amino acids. Per the germline V gene, CDR1 is KGHSH and CDR2 is LQKENI.

The genes are TRBV30 and TRBJ1-4; D is uncertain. This CDR3 contains 11 residues. The germline CDR1 and CDR2 sequences are GTSNPN and SVGIG (reference sequence). V lost 3 bases to trimming and J lost 8 bases, with 7 bases between them. The CDR3 DNA sequence: TGTGCCTGGAGGTCCGGAGAAAAACTGTTTTTT. This encodes CAWRSGEKLFF.

CDR3 coding DNA: TGTGCCAGCAGCTTAGGGGAGCGGGACACAGATACGCAGTATTTT. Translated, it gives CASSLGERDTDTQYF. The rearrangement links TRBV7-6 to TRBJ2-3; 7 bases fit TRBD2. Germline V gene sequence: CDR1 SGHVS, CDR2 FNYEAQ. The CDR3 is 15 amino acids. After removal of 1 base from V and 2 bases from J, the junction contained 3 bases not matched to a gene.

Comments on this clonotype: A much more abundant neighbour one base away suggests this may be a read error. The V call is TRBV5-1, the J call TRBJ2-4; D is ambiguous. The CDR3 totals 13 residues. Trimming stripped 5 bases from V and 5 bases from J, with 11 bases between. The germline CDR1 and CDR2 sequences are SGHRS and YFSETQ. CDR3 nucleotides: TGCGCCAGCAGATCTTGCCAGCAAAACATTCAGTACTTC. Translated, it gives CASRSCQQNIQYF.

This clonotype has a count of ten or more. This chain uses TRBV5-1 with TRBJ1-2, with a weak D call TRBD1 (5 bases). Looked up from germline, CDR1 is SGHRS and CDR2 is YFSETQ. V dropped 5 bases and J dropped 4 bases, with 18 bases sitting between them. The CDR3 runs to 15 residues. In DNA form, the CDR3 reads TGCGCCAGCAGTTTGACAGCGACAAACACCTATGGCTACACCTTC. Its translation is CASSLTATNTYGYTF.

This clonotype was recorded many times. The V and J genes are TRBV10-3 and TRBJ1-2; D is unresolved. Germline V gene data show CDR1 as ENHRY and CDR2 as SYGVKD. Trimming cost V 2 bases and J 8 bases, with 12 bases left between them. The CDR3 is made up of 13 amino acids. CDR3 in DNA: TGTGCCATCAGTGAGGACGGGTTCGGCGGCTACACCTTC. It yields the protein CAISEDGFGGYTF.

In this sample, this clonotype turned up a few times. The genes are TRBV6-5 and TRBJ2-1, with 7 bases lining up with TRBD2. V lost 4 bases to trimming and J lost 0 bases; unmatched junction nucleotides: 6. Germline assignment: CDR1 MNHEY and CDR2 SVGAGI. CDR3 length equals 16 residues. CDR3 bases: TGTGCCAGCAGTTCCATCGGGAGGATCTCCTACAATGAGCAGTTCTTC. Translated, it gives CASSSIGRISYNEQFF.

This clonotype was picked up many times. The J gene is TRBJ2-1, the V gene TRBV5-6; the D gene is possibly TRBD2 (6 bases). From germline, CDR1 is SGHDT and CDR2 YYEEEE. The V and J ends lost 4 bases and 7 bases respectively, with 12 bases between them. This CDR3 has 13 residues. The CDR3 sequence: CASSPGRNNEQFF. The CDR3 nucleotides read TGTGCCAGCAGCCCCGGGAGAAATAATGAGCAGTTCTTC.

This clonotype was detected many times. This chain links TRBV5-1 with TRBJ2-2, with TRBD2 as a possible D gene (5 bases). The CDR3 sequence is 15 residues long. CDR1 SGHRS and CDR2 YFSETQ come from the germline V gene. Trimming cost V 4 bases and J 6 bases, with 16 bases left between them. CDR3 amino acids: CASSQNLPGAGELFF. CDR3 nucleotides: TGCGCCAGCAGCCAAAACCTCCCCGGGGCCGGGGAGCTGTTTTTT.

This clonotype was recorded many times. Relative to the germline gene, one junction end is altered; a read error may explain this. The chain links TRBV7-7 to TRBJ2-5, with D tentatively TRBD2 (5 bases). This CDR3 spans 14 amino acids. Germline V lookup: CDR1 SSHAT, CDR2 FNYEAQ (reference sequence). This CDR3 is CASSPGGGQETQYF. The CDR3 DNA reads TGTGCTAGCAGCCCCGGAGGTGGGCAAGAGACCCAGTACTTC.